These 11 T cell receptor beta chains came from one sample sequenced in a study of beta chain features in type 1 diabetes (dated by TCRdb to 2017 to 2018). Libraries were made using the immunoSEQ multiplex PCR assay. All of the isolated RNA was reverse transcribed with the High Capacity cDNA Reverse Transcription Kit, so expressed TCRB transcripts were sequenced. This immuneACCESS table, as held by TCRdb, lists in-frame sequences with V and J called but not all clones. Of the missing ones, under half trace to an unresolved V gene in checked studies; the others have no known cause. This sample comprises about 350,000 clones, about 18% of them detected only once. The ten biggest clones cover 0.035% to 0.055% of the sample. The material sequenced was naive CD4+ T cells from blood. What this sample's cell subset or site label stands for: true naive CD4+ T cells. These receptors all stem from a woman under 30 in good health.

This clone has a handful of counts. The rearrangement joins TRBV30 to TRBJ2-4, with D possibly TRBD2 on 6 matching bases. Trimming left V 0 bases short and J 0 bases short, with 15 bases between. Germline CDR1 and CDR2: GTSNPN and SVGIG (reference sequence). This CDR3 is built from 17 residues. CDR3 in amino acids: CAWSVIRDSLAKNIQYF. Here the CDR3 DNA reads TGTGCCTGGAGTGTAATTCGGGACTCTCTAGCCAAAAACATTCAGTACTTC.

The chain employs TRBV19 and TRBJ1-5; D gene uncertain. Between the trimmed V and J ends, which lost 5 bases and 5 bases, there was a span of 10 bases. The germline gives CDR1 LNHDA, CDR2 SQIVND (reference sequence). CDR3 length equals 13 residues. CDR3 residues: CASSYARDQPQHF. The CDR3 DNA is TGTGCCAGTAGTTACGCGAGGGATCAGCCCCAGCATTTT.

V and J are TRBV30 and TRBJ2-4, with 7 bases lining up with TRBD1. J gave up 7 bases and V 0 bases, and 3 bases lay outside the gene matches. The CDR3 runs to 13 residues. Germline V lookup: CDR1 GTSNPN, CDR2 SVGIG (reference sequence). DNA of the CDR3: TGTGCCTGGAGTGTTACAGGGGCTAACATTCAGTACTTC. Encoded protein: CAWSVTGANIQYF.

Only a few counts were recorded for this clone. This chain links TRBV7-2 with TRBJ1-3; tentatively, D is TRBD1 (6 bases). Trimming took off 4 bases at V and 5 bases at J, with 12 bases between the two ends. Germline V gene data show CDR1 as SGHTA and CDR2 as FQGNSA. This CDR3 has 14 amino acids. This chain's CDR3 is CASSSQGRRNTIYF. In DNA, the CDR3 is TGTGCCAGCAGCTCCCAGGGGAGACGAAACACCATATATTTT. Variable domain in full (rest from reference TRBV7-2 and TRBJ1-3): GAGVSQSPSNKVTEKGKDVELRCDPISGHTALYWYRQSLGQGLEFLIYFQGNSAPDKSGLPSDRFSAERTGGSVSTLTIQRTQQEDSAVYLCASSSQGRRNTIYFGEGSWLTVV.

The chain joins TRBV6-1 to TRBJ2-7; D possibly corresponds to TRBD2 (5 bases). The V and J ends lost 3 bases and 1 base respectively, with 10 bases between them. Germline CDR1 is MNHNS and CDR2 is SASEGT. This CDR3 has 14 residues. CDR3 region: CASSDLAASYEQYF. CDR3 sequence (DNA): TGTGCCAGCAGTGATCTAGCCGCGTCCTACGAGCAGTACTTC.

This clone was seen a handful of times. The chain combines TRBV7-9 with TRBJ2-7; perhaps TRBD1 as D (6 bases). CDR3 length: 13 residues. CDR1 SEHNR and CDR2 FQNEAQ come from the germline V gene (reference sequence). Trimming stripped 3 bases from V and 3 bases from J, with 9 bases between. For the CDR3, the DNA is TGTGCCAGCAGCTTGAGAGGGGGCTACGAGCAGTACTTC. Amino acids: CASSLRGGYEQYF.

The V and J genes are TRBV7-6 and TRBJ1-2; D is unresolved. With 5 bases removed from V and 8 bases from J, the gap between germline ends came to 21 bases. The CDR3 has 15 residues. Germline loops: CDR1 SGHVS, CDR2 FNYEAQ. The CDR3, as DNA: TGTGCCAGCAGCCCCATTCATCCCGAGGCGCGGGGCTACACCTTC. The encoded protein is CASSPIHPEARGYTF.

This clone was found a few times. The chain recombines TRBV23-1 with TRBJ2-5; 10 bases fit TRBD2. TRBV23-1 is an open reading frame, and its role is uncertain. This CDR3 region has 16 residues. Trimming removed 4 bases from V and 5 bases from J; junction bases left unmatched: 10. The CDR3 DNA reads TGCGCCAGCAGTCCAACTAGCGGGGCCGGGAGGGAGACCCAGTACTTC. Translating it yields CASSPTSGAGRETQYF.

This clone was recorded a few times. The CDR3 DNA sequence: TGTGCCAGCTCGCCCAGCAGGGGGCTAAAAGATACGCAGTATTTT. The encoded protein is CASSPSRGLKDTQYF. J is TRBJ2-3 and V is TRBV18; TRBD1 aligns across 8 bases. The germline gives CDR1 KGHSH, CDR2 LQKENI. CDR3 length: 15 amino acids. V dropped 6 bases and J dropped 5; count of bases not matched to a gene: 10.

The chain has TRBV7-9 and TRBJ2-3; a weak D match, TRBD1 (6 bases). CDR1 and CDR2 (germline): SEHNR, FQNEAQ (reference sequence). The CDR3 sequence is 15 residues long. V lost 2 bases and J lost 0, with 9 bases in between. The CDR3 region is CASSLLGQSTDTQYF. CDR3 in DNA: TGTGCCAGCAGCTTACTTGGACAGAGCACAGATACGCAGTATTTT.

This rearrangement joins TRBV12-5 to TRBJ2-3; possibly TRBD2 for D (6 bases). V lost 6 bases and J 0 bases, leaving 10 bases between the germline ends. The CDR3 runs 14 residues. Germline V gene sequence: CDR1 LGHNT, CDR2 FRNRAP. The CDR3 bases are TGTGCTAGTGGCCGGGACTGGAGCACAGATACGCAGTATTTT. Protein: CASGRDWSTDTQYF.